This T cell receptor (beta chain) was documented in a study of regulatory and conventional T cells in RAG deficiency. Overall study results and limits: Compared with controls, unique Treg TCR beta sequences dropped around 100-fold in Omenn syndrome and CID/AS.

Remarks on this clone: The antigen is not known.

Data came from immunoSEQ multiplex PCR; TCRdb stores just in-frame clones and leaves some out. In the table there are roughly 11,000 clones, less than 95% of which are singletons. Genomic DNA came from blood regulatory T cells gated CD4+ CD25-high CD127-low. V was shortened by 0 bases and J by 1 base, with 12 bases between the two germline ends. Germline lookup yields CDR1 SEHNR and CDR2 FQNEAQ (reference sequence). The CDR3 consists of 16 residues. The sample was also linked to a second study, of regulatory T cells. This second study notes: The primer mix had 52 TRBV and 13 TRBJ primers. Patient repertoires had restricted TRB V-J pairs and skewed V and J usage, most in Tregs.

The receptor was isolated from a human donor in good health. Sequenced: CD127- CD25+ CD4+ Tregs sorted from blood. The chain links TRBV7-9 to TRBJ1-1; possibly TRBD1 for D (5 bases). Here the CDR3 DNA reads TGTGCCAGCAGCTTAGCGGGGGGGGTGGGGAACACTGAAGCTTTCTTT. Its translation: CASSLAGGVGNTEAFF.